Listed below are T cell receptor beta chains from one sample, sequenced in a study of PD-1 blockade in classical Hodgkin lymphoma. Here immunoSEQ multiplex PCR was the method, and the copy in TCRdb shows in-frame clones only, minus some. The repertoire holds 9,000 to 10,000 clones, with 91% as singletons. Material: CD8+ T cells from blood. These receptor sequences come from a human donor with classical Hodgkin lymphoma. CDR3s include the opening cysteine and the closing phenylalanine or tryptophan. A D gene is named only where the DNA matches it firmly. Part of the rows lack a size; the others show once, few, many or a class for expanded clones.

cdr3_length: 15; d_call: -; j_call: TRBJ2-3; clone_size: -; v_call: TRBV5-6; cdr3_nt: TGTGCCAGCAGCTTAGGTGGAGGTGGGACAGATACGCAGTATTTT; cdr3_aa: CASSLGGGGTDTQYF
cdr3_length: 14; d_call: -; j_call: TRBJ2-3; clone_size: -; v_call: TRBV7-9; cdr3_nt: TGTGCCAGCAGCTTTCGGGGCGGTCCAGATACGCAGTATTTT; cdr3_aa: CASSFRGGPDTQYF
cdr3_length: 12; d_call: -; j_call: TRBJ2-1; clone_size: -; v_call: TRBV19; cdr3_nt: TGTGCCAGTAATGGGGGAGGTCGTGAGCAGTTCTTC; cdr3_aa: CASNGGGREQFF
cdr3_length: 16; d_call: -; j_call: TRBJ2-1; clone_size: -; v_call: TRBV14; cdr3_nt: TGTGCCAGCAGCCAAGTCCGGTACAGCTCCTACAATGAGCAGTTCTTC; cdr3_aa: CASSQVRYSSYNEQFF
cdr3_length: 15; d_call: -; j_call: TRBJ2-7; clone_size: few; v_call: TRBV7-6; cdr3_nt: TGTGCCAGCAGCTTCGAGACCTATCCCCTCTCCGAGCAGTACTTC; cdr3_aa: CASSFETYPLSEQYF
cdr3_length: 14; d_call: -; j_call: TRBJ2-7; clone_size: -; v_call: TRBV7-6; cdr3_nt: TGTGCCAGCAGCTTAGCGGCAGACTCCTACGAGCAGTACTTC; cdr3_aa: CASSLAADSYEQYF
cdr3_length: 15; d_call: -; j_call: TRBJ2-3; clone_size: once; v_call: TRBV2; cdr3_nt: TGTGCCACCCTGCGGGTAGGGGGGGATTTAGATACGCAGTATTTT; cdr3_aa: CATLRVGGDLDTQYF
cdr3_length: 14; d_call: -; j_call: TRBJ1-1; clone_size: -; v_call: TRBV5-6; cdr3_nt: TGTGCCAGCAGCGTGGGACCTATGAACACTGAAGCTTTCTTT; cdr3_aa: CASSVGPMNTEAFF
cdr3_length: 15; d_call: -; j_call: TRBJ1-1; clone_size: -; v_call: TRBV19; cdr3_nt: TGTGCCAGTAGTCTCCCTTCGTGGGCGAACACTGAAGCTTTCTTT; cdr3_aa: CASSLPSWANTEAFF
cdr3_length: 13; d_call: TRBD1; j_call: TRBJ2-1; clone_size: -; v_call: TRBV19; cdr3_nt: TGTGCCAGTAGTATAGATTTAGAGGGACAGGTGTTCTTC; cdr3_aa: CASSIDLEGQVFF
cdr3_length: 16; d_call: -; j_call: TRBJ1-1; clone_size: -; v_call: TRBV7-9; cdr3_nt: TGTGCCAGCAGCTTAGCAGGGATTAGGCTTGACACTGAAGCTTTCTTT; cdr3_aa: CASSLAGIRLDTEAFF
cdr3_length: 16; d_call: -; j_call: TRBJ1-6; clone_size: -; v_call: TRBV28; cdr3_nt: TGTGCCAGCAGTTGGGGAGGTTACAGGCCCCGTTCACCCCTCCACTTT; cdr3_aa: CASSWGGYRPRSPLHF
cdr3_length: 14; d_call: -; j_call: TRBJ1-1; clone_size: -; v_call: TRBV27; cdr3_nt: TGTGCCAGCAGTTTAACTCTAGCCGGCCCTGAAGCTTTCTTT; cdr3_aa: CASSLTLAGPEAFF
cdr3_length: 17; d_call: -; j_call: TRBJ2-4; clone_size: -; v_call: TRBV28; cdr3_nt: TGTGCCAGCAGTTTCACGGACAGCCTCGAAGCCAAAAACATTCAGTACTTC; cdr3_aa: CASSFTDSLEAKNIQYF
cdr3_length: 14; d_call: TRBD2; j_call: TRBJ2-1; clone_size: -; v_call: TRBV4-3; cdr3_nt: TGCGCCAGCAGCCAAGTATTGCGGGGGGCTGAGCAGTTCTTC; cdr3_aa: CASSQVLRGAEQFF
cdr3_length: 15; d_call: -; j_call: TRBJ2-5; clone_size: -; v_call: TRBV7-9; cdr3_nt: TGTGCCAGCAGCTTAAGTGTCAGTCTCCAAGAGACCCAGTACTTC; cdr3_aa: CASSLSVSLQETQYF
cdr3_length: 16; d_call: -; j_call: TRBJ1-1; clone_size: -; v_call: TRBV4-1; cdr3_nt: TGCGCCAGCAGCCAGGGGTGGGCCGAACGAAACACTGAAGCTTTCTTT; cdr3_aa: CASSQGWAERNTEAFF
cdr3_length: 14; d_call: -; j_call: TRBJ1-5; clone_size: -; v_call: TRBV19; cdr3_nt: TGTGCCAGTAGTATTAGGGACTACAATCAGCCCCAGCATTTT; cdr3_aa: CASSIRDYNQPQHF
cdr3_length: 16; d_call: TRBD2; j_call: TRBJ2-5; clone_size: -; v_call: TRBV7-6; cdr3_nt: TGTGCCAGCAGACAAACTAGCGGGGGGGCCAGAGAGACCCAGTACTTC; cdr3_aa: CASRQTSGGARETQYF
cdr3_length: 13; d_call: -; j_call: TRBJ1-1; clone_size: -; v_call: TRBV5-6; cdr3_nt: TGTGCCAGCAGCTGGACAGATGACACTGAAGCTTTCTTT; cdr3_aa: CASSWTDDTEAFF
cdr3_length: 13; d_call: -; j_call: TRBJ2-7; clone_size: -; v_call: TRBV19; cdr3_nt: TGTGCCAGCTCCGGGACACCCTCCTACGAGCAGTACTTC; cdr3_aa: CASSGTPSYEQYF
cdr3_length: 11; d_call: -; j_call: TRBJ1-1; clone_size: -; v_call: TRBV20-1; cdr3_nt: TGCAGTGCTTGGAGGAACACTGAAGCTTTCTTT; cdr3_aa: CSAWRNTEAFF
cdr3_length: 16; d_call: -; j_call: TRBJ1-5; clone_size: -; v_call: TRBV4-1; cdr3_nt: TGCGCCAGCAGCCCTTGGCTGACAGGCTCCAATCAGCCCCAGCATTTT; cdr3_aa: CASSPWLTGSNQPQHF
cdr3_length: 12; d_call: -; j_call: TRBJ1-5; clone_size: -; v_call: TRBV7-9; cdr3_nt: TGTGCCAGCAGCGACCAGAATCAGCCCCAGCATTTT; cdr3_aa: CASSDQNQPQHF
cdr3_length: 16; d_call: TRBD2; j_call: TRBJ2-2; clone_size: -; v_call: TRBV10-1; cdr3_nt: TGCGCCAGCAGCGATTCGACGGGGGGATACACCGGGGAGCTGTTTTTT; cdr3_aa: CASSDSTGGYTGELFF
cdr3_length: 15; d_call: -; j_call: TRBJ2-5; clone_size: -; v_call: TRBV28; cdr3_nt: TGTGCCAGCAGTCCGCTGGCGTGGGGGGAAGAGACCCAGTACTTC; cdr3_aa: CASSPLAWGEETQYF
cdr3_length: 13; d_call: -; j_call: TRBJ1-1; clone_size: -; v_call: TRBV30; cdr3_nt: TGTGCCTGGAGTTTGTTAAAGAACACTGAAGCTTTCTTT; cdr3_aa: CAWSLLKNTEAFF
cdr3_length: 16; d_call: TRBD2; j_call: TRBJ2-1; clone_size: -; v_call: TRBV11-1; cdr3_nt: TGTGCCAGCAGCCCCCAGCGGGGGGTCTCCTACAATGAGCAGTTCTTC; cdr3_aa: CASSPQRGVSYNEQFF
cdr3_length: 17; d_call: -; j_call: TRBJ1-5; clone_size: -; v_call: TRBV6-1; cdr3_nt: TGTGCCAGCAGTGCTCCCACGGACAGCCTTAGCAATCAGCCCCAGCATTTT; cdr3_aa: CASSAPTDSLSNQPQHF
cdr3_length: 15; d_call: -; j_call: TRBJ2-7; clone_size: -; v_call: TRBV4-3; cdr3_nt: TGCGCCAGCAGCCAAGGGAGGGGAGATTTCTACGAGCAGTACTTC; cdr3_aa: CASSQGRGDFYEQYF
cdr3_length: 16; d_call: -; j_call: TRBJ1-2; clone_size: few; v_call: TRBV5-4; cdr3_nt: TGTGCCAGCAGAAAAAAGACCTCTGGGCTGAACTATGGCTACACCTTC; cdr3_aa: CASRKKTSGLNYGYTF
cdr3_length: 14; d_call: -; j_call: TRBJ1-5; clone_size: -; v_call: TRBV28; cdr3_nt: TGTGCCAGCAGTTTATGGCCCCAAGATCAGCCCCAGCATTTT; cdr3_aa: CASSLWPQDQPQHF
cdr3_length: 14; d_call: -; j_call: TRBJ1-1; clone_size: -; v_call: TRBV4-1; cdr3_nt: TGCGCCAGCAGCCAAGCCAGGGCTCTCACTGAAGCTTTCTTT; cdr3_aa: CASSQARALTEAFF
cdr3_length: 13; d_call: TRBD2; j_call: TRBJ2-1; clone_size: -; v_call: TRBV11-2; cdr3_nt: TGTGCCAGCAGCTCTCGTACTAGCGAAGCGGAGTTCTTC; cdr3_aa: CASSSRTSEAEFF
cdr3_length: 14; d_call: -; j_call: TRBJ2-2; clone_size: -; v_call: TRBV7-6; cdr3_nt: TGTGCCAGCAGCCGGGTCCTTAACACCGGGGAGCTGTTTTTT; cdr3_aa: CASSRVLNTGELFF
cdr3_length: 15; d_call: -; j_call: TRBJ1-1; clone_size: -; v_call: TRBV2; cdr3_nt: TGTGCCAGCGCGGCAAGGGAATACTTGAACACTGAAGCTTTCTTT; cdr3_aa: CASAAREYLNTEAFF